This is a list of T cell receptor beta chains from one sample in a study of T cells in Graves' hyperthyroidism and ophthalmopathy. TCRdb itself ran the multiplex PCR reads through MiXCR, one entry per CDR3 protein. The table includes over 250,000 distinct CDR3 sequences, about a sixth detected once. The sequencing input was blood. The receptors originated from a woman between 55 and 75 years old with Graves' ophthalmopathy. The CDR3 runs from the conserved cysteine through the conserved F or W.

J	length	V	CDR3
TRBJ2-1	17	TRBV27	CASSLLSLMSSYNEQFF
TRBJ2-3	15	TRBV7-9	CASSSDGLYTDTQYF
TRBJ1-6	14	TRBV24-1	CATSDSRVNSPLHF
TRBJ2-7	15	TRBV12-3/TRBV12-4	CASSLGALAIYEQYF
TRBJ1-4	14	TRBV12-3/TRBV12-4	CANSLGLPNEKLFF
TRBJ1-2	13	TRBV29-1	CSVLVTGGHGYTF
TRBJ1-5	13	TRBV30	CAWSAQGGQPRHF
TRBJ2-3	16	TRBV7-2	CASSLRTGGPTDTQYF
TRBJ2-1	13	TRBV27	CASSRGGYNEQFF
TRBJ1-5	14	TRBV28	CASSSQMDNQPQHF
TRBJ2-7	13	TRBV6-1	CASRLRDPYEQYF
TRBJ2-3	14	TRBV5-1	CASSGATSTDTQYF
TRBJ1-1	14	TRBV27	CASGGVGRLTEAFF
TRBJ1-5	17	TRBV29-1	CSVGCLRAAYSNQPQHF
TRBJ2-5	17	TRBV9	CASSVGLAEKYQETQYF
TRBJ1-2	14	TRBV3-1	CASSPIGTNYGYTF
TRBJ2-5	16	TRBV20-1	CSARGNPPMNQETQYF
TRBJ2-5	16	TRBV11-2	CASTPARLAGRETQYF
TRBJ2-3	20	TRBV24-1	CATRWATPVSPYSSTDTQYF
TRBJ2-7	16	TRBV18	CASSPPTSGGTYEQYF
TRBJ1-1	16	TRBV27	CASSFGDRGSNTEAFF
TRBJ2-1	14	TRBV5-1	CASHSGDSYNEQFF
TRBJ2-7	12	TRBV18	CASSFTTLEQYF
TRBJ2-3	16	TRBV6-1	CASSSLGGGDTDTQYF
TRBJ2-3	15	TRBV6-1	CASRNSGASTDTQYF
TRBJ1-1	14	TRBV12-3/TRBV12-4	CASRPGQRKIEAFF
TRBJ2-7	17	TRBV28	CASSSQTGPPWAYEQYF
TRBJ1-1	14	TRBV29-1	CSGRDPFEPGEAFF
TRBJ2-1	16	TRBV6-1	CASSEEGGGAYNEQFF
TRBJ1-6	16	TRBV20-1	CSARDLGQGRNSPLHF
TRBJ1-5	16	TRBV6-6	CASSYSIPDIGQPQHF
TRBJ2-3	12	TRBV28	CASIGLTDTQYF
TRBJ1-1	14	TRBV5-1	CASSGGGAGTEAFF
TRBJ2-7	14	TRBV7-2	CASSRTVRAYEQYF
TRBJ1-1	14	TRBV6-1	CASLGRNLNTEAFF
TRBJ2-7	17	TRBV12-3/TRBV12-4	CASSLANRWSTSYEQYF
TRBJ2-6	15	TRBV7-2	CASSPGNTGANVLTF
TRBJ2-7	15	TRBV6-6	CASSYSSGQTYEQYF
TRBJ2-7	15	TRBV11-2	CASSLDIAGSYEQYF
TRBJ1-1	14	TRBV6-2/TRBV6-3	CASKKGSLDTEAFF
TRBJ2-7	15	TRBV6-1	CASRPREDRGPEQYF
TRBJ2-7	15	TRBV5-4	CASSLETSGYYEQYF
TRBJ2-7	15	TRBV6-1	CASSPRLAAIYEQYF
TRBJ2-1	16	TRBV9	CASSVATTSSYNEQFF
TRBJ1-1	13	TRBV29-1	CSVEASVGTEAFF
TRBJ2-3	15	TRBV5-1	CASSLVGVGADTQYF
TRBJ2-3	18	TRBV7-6	CASSLAALWASGTDTQYF
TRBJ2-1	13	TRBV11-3	CASSPGHLNEQFF
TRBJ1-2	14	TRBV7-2	CASSLETLPLGYTF
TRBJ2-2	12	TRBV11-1	CASSLDTGELFF
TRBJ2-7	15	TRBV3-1	CASSGQGGGSYEQYF
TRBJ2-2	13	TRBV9	CASSVWGTGELFF
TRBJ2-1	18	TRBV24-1	CATSDFSRPTSSYNEQFF
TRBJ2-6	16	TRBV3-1	CASSPGKGAGANVLTF
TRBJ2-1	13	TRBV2	CASSGQAYNEQFF
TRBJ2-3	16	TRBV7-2	CASSPRTGLKADTQYF
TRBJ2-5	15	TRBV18	CASSKVRTAQETQYF